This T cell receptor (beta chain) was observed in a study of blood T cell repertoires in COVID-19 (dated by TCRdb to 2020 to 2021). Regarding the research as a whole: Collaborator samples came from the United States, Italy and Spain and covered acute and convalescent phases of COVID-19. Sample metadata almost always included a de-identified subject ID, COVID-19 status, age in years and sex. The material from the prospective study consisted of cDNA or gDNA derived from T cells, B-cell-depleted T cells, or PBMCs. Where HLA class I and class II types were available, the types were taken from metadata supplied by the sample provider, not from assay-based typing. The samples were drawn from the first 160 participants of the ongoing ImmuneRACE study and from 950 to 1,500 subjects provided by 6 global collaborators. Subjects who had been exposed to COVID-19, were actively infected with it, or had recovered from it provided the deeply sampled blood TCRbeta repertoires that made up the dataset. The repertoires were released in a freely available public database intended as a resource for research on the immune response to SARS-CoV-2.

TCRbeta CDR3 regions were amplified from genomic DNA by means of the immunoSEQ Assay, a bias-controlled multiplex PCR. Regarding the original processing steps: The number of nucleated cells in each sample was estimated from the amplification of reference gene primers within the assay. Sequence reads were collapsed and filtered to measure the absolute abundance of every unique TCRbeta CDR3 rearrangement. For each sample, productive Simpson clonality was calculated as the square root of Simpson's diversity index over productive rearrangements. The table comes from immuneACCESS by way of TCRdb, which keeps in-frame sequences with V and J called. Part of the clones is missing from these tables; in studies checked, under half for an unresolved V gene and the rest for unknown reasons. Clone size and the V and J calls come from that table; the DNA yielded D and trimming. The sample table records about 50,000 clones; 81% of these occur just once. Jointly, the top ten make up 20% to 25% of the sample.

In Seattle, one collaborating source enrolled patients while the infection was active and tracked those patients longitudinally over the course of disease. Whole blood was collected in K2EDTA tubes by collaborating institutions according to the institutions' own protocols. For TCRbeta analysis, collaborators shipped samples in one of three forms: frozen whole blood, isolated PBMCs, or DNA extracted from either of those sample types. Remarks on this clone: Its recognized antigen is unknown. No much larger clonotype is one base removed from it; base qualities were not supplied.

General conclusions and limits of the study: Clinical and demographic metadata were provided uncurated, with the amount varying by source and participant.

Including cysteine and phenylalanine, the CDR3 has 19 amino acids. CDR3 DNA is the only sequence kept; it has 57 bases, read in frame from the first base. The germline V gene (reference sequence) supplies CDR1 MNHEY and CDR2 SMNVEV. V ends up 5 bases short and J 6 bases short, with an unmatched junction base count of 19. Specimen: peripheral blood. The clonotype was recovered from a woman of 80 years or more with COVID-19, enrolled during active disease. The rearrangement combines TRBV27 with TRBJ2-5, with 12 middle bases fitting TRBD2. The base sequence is TGTGCCAGCAGTCCCCCCCCGCTAGCGGGAGGGCATCAAAGGAAGACCCAGTACTTC. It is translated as CASSPPPLAGGHQRKTQYF.